This T cell receptor (beta chain) comes out of a study of blood T cell repertoires in COVID-19. Study summary: Italy, Spain and the United States were the sources of the convalescent and acute COVID-19 samples. Sources were T cells, B-cell-depleted T cells, or PBMCs; the material itself was cDNA or gDNA.

V was clipped by 1 base and J by 6 bases, with 11 bases between them. This CDR3 contains 14 residues. Germline V CDR1 and CDR2: SGHRS, YFSETQ. In the original workflow: Using reference gene primer amplification, nucleated cell counts were estimated. Profiled with immunoSEQ multiplex PCR; TCRdb holds only in-frame clones, not every one. The D gene and trimming were derived from the DNA, and the V and J assignments and clone size from that table. Here the sample spans tens of thousands of clones, under 80% being singletons. The chain carries TRBV5-1 and TRBJ2-1; a possible D gene is TRBD2 (6 bases). This receptor was taken from a human donor in a cohort sampled during active COVID-19. Sequencing was performed on peripheral blood. The CDR3 coding sequence is TGCGCCAGCAGCTTGCTTTTTAGCGGCAATGAGCAGTTCTTC. As protein: CASSLLFSGNEQFF.